Detailed here is one TCR beta chain. Assay used: immunoSEQ multiplex PCR; TCRdb lists only in-frame clones, some missing. The data show about 50,000 clones, 91% seen once. The sample is drawn from a study of T cell changes during pregnancy in multiple sclerosis. CDR3 length: 15 amino acids. The V segment lost 0 bases and the J segment 6 bases; nucleotides outside the gene matches: 8. Germline V gives CDR1 MNHEY, CDR2 SVGAGI. The chain joins TRBV6-5 to TRBJ2-7, with 7 bases matching TRBD1. The sample in question was CD8+ T cells from peripheral blood mononuclear cells, obtained after pregnancy. This clonotype was obtained from a female donor with multiple sclerosis, enrolled in a pregnancy study. The CDR3 DNA reads TGTGCCAGCAGTTACTCGGAGACAGGGCTTTTCGAGCAGTACTTC. Amino acid sequence: CASSYSETGLFEQYF.